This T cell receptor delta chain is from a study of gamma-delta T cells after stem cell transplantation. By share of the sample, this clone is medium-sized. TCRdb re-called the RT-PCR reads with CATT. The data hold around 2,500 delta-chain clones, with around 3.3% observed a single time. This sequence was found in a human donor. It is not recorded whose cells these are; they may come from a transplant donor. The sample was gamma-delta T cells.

The CDR3, as DNA: TGTGCCTGTGACCCCACTGGGGGATATAGAAACTCCTGGGACACCCGACAGATGTTTTTC. Protein sequence: CACDPTGGYRNSWDTRQMFF. The genes are TRDV2 and TRDJ3, with 11 bases that match TRDD3. Germline lookup yields CDR1 GEAIGNYY and CDR2 EKD. V gave up 3 bases and J gave up 0 bases; unmatched junction bases: 9. The CDR3 extends over 20 amino acids.